The 4 T cell receptor beta chains below come from one sample, sequenced in a study of shared clonotypes between healthy human individuals. TCRdb's table, derived via immunoSEQ multiplex PCR, lists solely in-frame clones and lacks some. Of hundreds of thousands of clones in the sample, approximately 77% were seen once. Sequencing was done on a sample of PBMCs. Every receptor here comes from a woman aged 35 to 49 in good health. Some clones in this sample may be carry-over from other donors' samples.

The chain combines TRBV28 with TRBJ2-2; TRBD1 might be the D (6 bases). V lost 6 bases, J lost 6 bases, and 14 bases lay in between. The V gene's germline CDR1 is MDHEN and CDR2 SYDVKM. CDR3 size: 14 residues. The CDR3 reads CASRRPQGAGELFF. The CDR3 DNA reads TGTGCCAGCAGACGCCCACAGGGTGCCGGGGAGCTGTTTTTT.

The V and J genes are TRBV28 and TRBJ2-7, with TRBD2 identical over 9 bases. The CDR3 contains 16 residues. V dropped 3 bases and J dropped 1; count of bases not matched to a gene: 7. Germline CDR1 is MDHEN and CDR2 is SYDVKM. The CDR3 DNA sequence: TGTGCCAGCAGTTTTGGTCTAGCGGGATTTTCCTACGAGCAGTACTTC. Its protein product is CASSFGLAGFSYEQYF.

This clone turned up a few times. CDR3 DNA sequence: TGTGCCAGCAAAAAGGGGGACAGGGATGGCTACACCTTC. This sequence encodes CASKKGDRDGYTF. The rearrangement joins TRBV28 to TRBJ1-2; 9 nucleotides align to TRBD1. J gave up 6 bases and V 7 bases, and 6 bases lay outside the gene matches. This CDR3 has 13 amino acids. Germline CDR1 reads MDHEN; CDR2 reads SYDVKM.

This chain links TRBV4-3 with TRBJ2-1; 11 positions match TRBD2. The trim removed 0 bases at V and 6 bases at J, leaving 4 bases unmatched. The CDR3 has 16 amino acids. CDR1 is LGHNA, CDR2 YSLEER, per germline. Here the CDR3 reads CASSQDLAGGTNEQFF. In nucleotides, the CDR3 is TGCGCCAGCAGCCAAGACTTAGCGGGAGGGACCAATGAGCAGTTCTTC.